This paragraph covers one T cell receptor beta chain sequence. With a J-beta primer mix and a sample-barcoded 5' primer, a second PCR ran about 7 to 12 cycles. TCRdb used MiXCR to reprocess the 5' RACE reads, holding one entry per CDR3 protein. The table shows over 1,500,000 distinct CDR3 sequences, with about two fifths occurring only once. The data stem from a study of blood T cells in healthy people across ages. Study-wide background: Per every two T cells, about one barcoded beta molecule was captured by template switching.

The sample consisted of blood. This receptor was obtained from a human donor in good health.

In DNA, the CDR3 is TGTGCCAGCGCGCCCCGGACGGGCGAGACCCAGTACTTC. Protein sequence: CASAPRTGETQYF. The gene calls are TRBV6-4 and TRBJ2-5, with D unresolved. The V gene's germline CDR1 is MRHNA and CDR2 SNTAGT. Trimming removed 8 bases at V and 5 bases at J, with 15 bases between. The CDR3 length is 13 residues.